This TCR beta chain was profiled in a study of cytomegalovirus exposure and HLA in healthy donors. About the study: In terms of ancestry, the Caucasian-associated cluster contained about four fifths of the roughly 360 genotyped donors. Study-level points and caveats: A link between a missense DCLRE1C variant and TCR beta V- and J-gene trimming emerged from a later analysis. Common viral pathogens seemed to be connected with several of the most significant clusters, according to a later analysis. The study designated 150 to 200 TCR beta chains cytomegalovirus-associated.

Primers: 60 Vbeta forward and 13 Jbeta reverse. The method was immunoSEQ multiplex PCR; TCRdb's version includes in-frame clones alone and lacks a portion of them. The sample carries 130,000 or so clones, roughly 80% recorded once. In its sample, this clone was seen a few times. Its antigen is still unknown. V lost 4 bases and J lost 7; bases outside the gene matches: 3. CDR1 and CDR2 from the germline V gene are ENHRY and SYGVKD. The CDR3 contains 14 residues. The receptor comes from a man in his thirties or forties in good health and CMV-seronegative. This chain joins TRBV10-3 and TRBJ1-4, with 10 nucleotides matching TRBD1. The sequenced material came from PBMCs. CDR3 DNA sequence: TGTGCCATCAGTGGGACAGGGGGTGGTGAAAAACTGTTTTTT. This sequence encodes CAISGTGGGEKLFF.